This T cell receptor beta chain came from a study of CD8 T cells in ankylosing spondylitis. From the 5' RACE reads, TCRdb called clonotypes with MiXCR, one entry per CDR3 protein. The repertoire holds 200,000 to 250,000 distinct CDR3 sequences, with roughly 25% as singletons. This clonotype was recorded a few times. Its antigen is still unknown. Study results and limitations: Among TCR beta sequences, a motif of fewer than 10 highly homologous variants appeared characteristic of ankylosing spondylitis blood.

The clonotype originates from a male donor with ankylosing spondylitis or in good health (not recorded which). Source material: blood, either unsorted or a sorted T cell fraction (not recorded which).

CDR3 loop: CASSPDLRSYEQYF. The CDR3 bases are TGTGCCAGCAGCCCGGACTTGCGCTCCTACGAGCAGTACTTC. V and J are TRBV11-2 and TRBJ2-7; the D gene is possibly TRBD2 (5 bases). CDR3 length equals 14 residues. The germline CDR1 and CDR2 sequences are SGHAT and FQNNGV. The V and J ends lost 5 bases and 0 bases respectively, with 11 bases between them.